By sample share, the clone carrying this T cell receptor (beta chain) is medium-sized (0.01 to 0.1%). Its antigen is not known. The data stem from a study of T-cell memory formation after mild COVID-19. The study, taken as a whole, reports: Cross-reactive memory appears to have joined, as suggested by some responding clones showing up in pre-infection memory. A second wave expanding day 15 to 37 was CD4+-biased; contracting clones were balanced.

TCRdb itself ran the 5' RACE reads through MiXCR, one entry per CDR3 protein. The sample lists a few hundred thousand distinct CDR3 sequences, about 23% occurring once. CDR3 size: 15 residues. V lost 5 bases to trimming and J lost 3 bases; unmatched junction nucleotides: 5. CDR1 and CDR2 (germline): SGHVS, FNYEAQ. The chain couples TRBV7-6 to TRBJ2-3; 10 nucleotides line up with TRBD2. The source material was PBMCs or a T cell subset sorted from them (not recorded which). The TCR sequence derives from an adult woman who had mild COVID-19 (a few samples of this study predate the infection). Cell type and time point are not known. Here the CDR3 reads CASSPLAGRTDTQYF. The CDR3 DNA follows: TGTGCCAGCAGCCCACTAGCGGGAAGAACAGATACGCAGTATTTT.